This TCR beta chain was obtained from a study of cytomegalovirus exposure and HLA in healthy donors. Study context: Falling in the Caucasian-associated ancestry cluster were about 80% of under 500 genotyped donors. The study, taken as a whole, reports: A later analysis reportedly identified an Asian-associated ancestry cluster as carrying fewer N-insertions than the approximately 640-donor mean. Productive rates of about 87% or about 30% were seen for most TCR beta V segments in an earlier analysis.

Likely unrecorded immune exposures existed in these nominally healthy donors. On this clone: Its antigen is not known.

The PCR was carried out with 60 Vbeta primers and 13 Jbeta primers. The method was immunoSEQ multiplex PCR; TCRdb's version includes in-frame clones alone and lacks a portion of them. The data contain about 160,000 clones, around 82% of them singletons. There are 14 residues in the CDR3. The V end was cut by 6 bases, the J end by 1 base, with 13 bases between. Germline lookup yields CDR1 MNHEY and CDR2 SVGAGI. The sequenced material came from PBMCs. The receptor comes from a male donor in good health and CMV-seronegative. This chain connects TRBV6-5 to TRBJ2-7; D perhaps matches TRBD2 (5 bases). The CDR3 coding sequence is TGTGCCAGCAGAACTAGTCCGAATTCCTACGAGCAGTACTTC. This translates into CASRTSPNSYEQYF.